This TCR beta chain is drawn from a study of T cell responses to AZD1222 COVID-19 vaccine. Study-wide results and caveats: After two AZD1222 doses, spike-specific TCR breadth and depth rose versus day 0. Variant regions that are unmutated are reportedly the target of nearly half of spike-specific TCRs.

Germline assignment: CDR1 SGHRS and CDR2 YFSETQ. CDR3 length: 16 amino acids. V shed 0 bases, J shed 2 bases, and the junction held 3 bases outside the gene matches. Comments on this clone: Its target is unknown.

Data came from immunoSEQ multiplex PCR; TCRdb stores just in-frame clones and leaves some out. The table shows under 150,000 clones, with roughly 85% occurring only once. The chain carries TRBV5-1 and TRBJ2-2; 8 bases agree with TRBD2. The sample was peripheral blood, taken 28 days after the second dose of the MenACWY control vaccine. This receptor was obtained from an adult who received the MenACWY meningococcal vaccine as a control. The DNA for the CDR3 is TGCGCCAGCAGCTTGGCCGGACTAGCCAACACCGGGGAGCTGTTTTTT. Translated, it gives CASSLAGLANTGELFF. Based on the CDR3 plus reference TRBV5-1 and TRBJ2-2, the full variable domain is KAGVTQTPRYLIKTRGQQVTLSCSPISGHRSVSWYQQTPGQGLQFLFEYFSETQRNKGNFPGRFSGRQFSNSRSEMNVSTLELGDSALYLCASSLAGLANTGELFFGEGSRLTVL.